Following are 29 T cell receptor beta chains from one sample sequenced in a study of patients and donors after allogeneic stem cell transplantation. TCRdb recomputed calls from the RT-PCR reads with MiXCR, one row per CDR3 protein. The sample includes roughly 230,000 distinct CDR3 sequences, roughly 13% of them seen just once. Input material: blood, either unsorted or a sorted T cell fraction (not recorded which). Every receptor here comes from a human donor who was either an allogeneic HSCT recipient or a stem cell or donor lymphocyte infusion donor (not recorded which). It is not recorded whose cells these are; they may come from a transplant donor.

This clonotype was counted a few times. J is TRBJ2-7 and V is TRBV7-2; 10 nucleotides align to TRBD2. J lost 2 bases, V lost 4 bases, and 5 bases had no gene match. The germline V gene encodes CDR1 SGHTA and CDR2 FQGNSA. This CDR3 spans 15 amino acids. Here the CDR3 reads CASSSQAGGAYEQYF. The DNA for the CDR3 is TGTGCCAGCAGCTCGCAAGCGGGGGGGGCCTACGAGCAGTACTTC.

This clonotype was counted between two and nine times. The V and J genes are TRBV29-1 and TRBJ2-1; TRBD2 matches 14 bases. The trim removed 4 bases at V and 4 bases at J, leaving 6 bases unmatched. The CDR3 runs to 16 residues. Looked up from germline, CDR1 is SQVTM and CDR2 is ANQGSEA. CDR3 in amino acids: CSVVGTSGSTYNEQFF. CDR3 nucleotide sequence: TGCAGCGTTGTGGGGACTAGCGGGAGTACGTACAATGAGCAGTTCTTC.

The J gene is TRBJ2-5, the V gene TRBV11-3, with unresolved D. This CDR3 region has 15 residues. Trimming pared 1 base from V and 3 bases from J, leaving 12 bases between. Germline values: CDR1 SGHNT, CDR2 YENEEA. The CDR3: CASSLGSGTKETQYF. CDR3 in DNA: TGTGCCAGCAGCTTAGGTTCCGGCACCAAAGAGACCCAGTACTTC. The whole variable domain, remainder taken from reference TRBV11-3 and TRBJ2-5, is EAGVVQSPRYKIIEKKQPVAFWCNPISGHNTLYWYLQNLGQGPELLIRYENEEAVDDSQLPKDRFSAERLKGVDSTLKIQPAELGDSAVYLCASSLGSGTKETQYFGPGTRLLVL.

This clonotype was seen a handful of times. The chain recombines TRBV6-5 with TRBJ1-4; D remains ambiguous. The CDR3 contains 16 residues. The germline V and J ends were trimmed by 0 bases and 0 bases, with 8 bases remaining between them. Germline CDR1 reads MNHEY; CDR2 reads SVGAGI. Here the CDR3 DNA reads TGTGCCAGCAGTTACTCGAGAAGGGCAACTAATGAAAAACTGTTTTTT. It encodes CASSYSRRATNEKLFF.

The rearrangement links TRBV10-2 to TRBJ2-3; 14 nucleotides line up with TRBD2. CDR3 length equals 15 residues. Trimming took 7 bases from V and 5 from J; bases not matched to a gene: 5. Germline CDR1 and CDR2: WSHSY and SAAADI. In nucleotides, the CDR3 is TGCGCCAGCACGGGACTAGCGGGAGTGAGAGATACGCAGTATTTT. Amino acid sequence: CASTGLAGVRDTQYF.

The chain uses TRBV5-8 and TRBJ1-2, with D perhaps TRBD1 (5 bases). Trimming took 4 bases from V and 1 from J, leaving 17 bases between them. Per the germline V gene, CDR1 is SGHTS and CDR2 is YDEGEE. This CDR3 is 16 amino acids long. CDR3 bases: TGTGCCAGCAGCCTAACCGGGACGGAGGATAACTATGGCTACACCTTC. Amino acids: CASSLTGTEDNYGYTF.

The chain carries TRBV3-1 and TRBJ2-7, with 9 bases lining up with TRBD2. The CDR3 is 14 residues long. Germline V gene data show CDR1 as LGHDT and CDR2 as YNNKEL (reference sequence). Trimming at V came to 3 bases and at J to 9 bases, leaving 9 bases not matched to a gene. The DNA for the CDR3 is TGTGCCAGCAGCCATAGCGGGGGCCTAGGAGGGCAGTACTTC. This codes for CASSHSGGLGGQYF.

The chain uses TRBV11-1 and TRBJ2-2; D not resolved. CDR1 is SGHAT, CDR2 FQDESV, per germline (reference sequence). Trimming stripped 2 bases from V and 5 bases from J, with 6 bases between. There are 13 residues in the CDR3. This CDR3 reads CASSLYLTGELFF. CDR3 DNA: TGTGCCAGCAGCTTATATCTTACCGGGGAGCTGTTTTTT. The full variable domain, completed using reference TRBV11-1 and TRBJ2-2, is EAEVAQSPRYKITEKSQAVAFWCDPISGHATLYWYRQILGQGPELLVQFQDESVVDDSQLPKDRFSAERLKGVDSTLKIQPAELGDSAMYLCASSLYLTGELFFGEGSRLTVL.

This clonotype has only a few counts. CDR3 bases: TGTGCCAGCAGCTTGGAAATGTATAGGGGAGTGATCTCTGGGGCCAACGTCCTGACTTTC. Protein sequence: CASSLEMYRGVISGANVLTF. The chain joins TRBV5-6 to TRBJ2-6; D may correspond to TRBD1 or TRBD2 (5 bases each). Germline V lookup: CDR1 SGHDT, CDR2 YYEEEE. This CDR3 has 20 amino acids. V lost 0 bases to trimming and J lost 0 bases, with 19 bases between them.

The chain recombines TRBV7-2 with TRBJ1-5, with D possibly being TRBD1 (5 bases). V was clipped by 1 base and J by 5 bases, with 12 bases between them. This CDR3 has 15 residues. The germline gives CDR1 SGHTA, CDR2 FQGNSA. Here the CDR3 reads CASSLEGRDDQPQHF. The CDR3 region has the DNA TGTGCCAGCAGCTTAGAGGGGCGCGATGATCAGCCCCAGCATTTT.

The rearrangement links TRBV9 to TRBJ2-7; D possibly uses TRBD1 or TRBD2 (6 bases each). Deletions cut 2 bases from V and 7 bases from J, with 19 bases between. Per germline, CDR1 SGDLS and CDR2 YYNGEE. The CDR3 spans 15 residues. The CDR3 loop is CASSVSGDTIEEQYF. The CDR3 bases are TGTGCCAGCAGCGTTTCGGGGGACACAATAGAGGAGCAGTACTTC.

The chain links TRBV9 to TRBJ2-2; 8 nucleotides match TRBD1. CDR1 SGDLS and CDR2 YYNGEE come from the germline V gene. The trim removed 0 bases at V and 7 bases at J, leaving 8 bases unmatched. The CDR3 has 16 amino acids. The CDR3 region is CASSVAIRGQGGELFF. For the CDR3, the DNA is TGTGCCAGCAGCGTAGCGATCAGGGGGCAAGGCGGGGAGCTGTTTTTT. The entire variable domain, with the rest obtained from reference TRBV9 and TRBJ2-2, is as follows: DSGVTQTPKHLITATGQRVTLRCSPRSGDLSVYWYQQSLDQGLQFLIQYYNGEERAKGNILERFSAQQFPDLHSELNLSSLELGDSALYFCASSVAIRGQGGELFFGEGSRLTVL.

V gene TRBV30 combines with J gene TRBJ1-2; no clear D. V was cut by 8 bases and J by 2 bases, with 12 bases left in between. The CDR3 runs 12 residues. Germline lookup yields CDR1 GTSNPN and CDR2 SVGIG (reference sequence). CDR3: CAHSRENYGYTF. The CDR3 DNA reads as TGTGCCCACTCCCGGGAGAACTATGGCTACACCTTC.

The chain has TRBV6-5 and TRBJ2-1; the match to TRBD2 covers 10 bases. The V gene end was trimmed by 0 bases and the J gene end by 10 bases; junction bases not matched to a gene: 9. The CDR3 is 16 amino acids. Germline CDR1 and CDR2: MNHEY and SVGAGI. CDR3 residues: CASSYSTSGMRGEQFF. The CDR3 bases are TGTGCCAGCAGTTACTCTACTAGCGGGATGCGGGGCGAGCAGTTCTTC.

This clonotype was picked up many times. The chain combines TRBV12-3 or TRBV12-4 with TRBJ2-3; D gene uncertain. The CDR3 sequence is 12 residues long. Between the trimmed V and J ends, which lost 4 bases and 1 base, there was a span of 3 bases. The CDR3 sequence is CASSWGTDTQYF. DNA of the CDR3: TGTGCCAGCAGTTGGGGCACAGATACGCAGTATTTT.

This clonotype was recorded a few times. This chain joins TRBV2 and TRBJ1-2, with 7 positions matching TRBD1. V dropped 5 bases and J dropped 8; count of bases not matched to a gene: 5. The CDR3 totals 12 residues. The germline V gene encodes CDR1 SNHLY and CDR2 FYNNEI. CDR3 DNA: TGTGCCAGCAGTATGACAGGGCTCGGCTACACCTTC. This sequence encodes CASSMTGLGYTF.

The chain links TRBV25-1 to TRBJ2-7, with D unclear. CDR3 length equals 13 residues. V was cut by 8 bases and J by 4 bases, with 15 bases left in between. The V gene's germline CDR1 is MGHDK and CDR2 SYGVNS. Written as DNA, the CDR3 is TGTGCCAGCGTCAGCAGGATCGGGTACGAGCAGTACTTC. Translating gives CASVSRIGYEQYF.

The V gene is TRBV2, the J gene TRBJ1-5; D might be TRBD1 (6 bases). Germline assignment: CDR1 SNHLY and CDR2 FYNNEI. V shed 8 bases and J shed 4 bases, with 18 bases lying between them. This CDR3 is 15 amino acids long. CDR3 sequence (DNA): TGTGCCAGCCGGTCGGGGGGGGCTCGGAATCAGCCCCAGCATTTT. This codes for CASRSGGARNQPQHF.

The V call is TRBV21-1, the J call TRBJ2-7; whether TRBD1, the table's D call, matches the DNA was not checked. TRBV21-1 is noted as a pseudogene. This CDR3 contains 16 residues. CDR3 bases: TGTGCCAGCAGAATGGACAGGGGGGGGACAAGATGCGAGCAGTACTTC. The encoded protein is CASRMDRGGTRCEQYF.

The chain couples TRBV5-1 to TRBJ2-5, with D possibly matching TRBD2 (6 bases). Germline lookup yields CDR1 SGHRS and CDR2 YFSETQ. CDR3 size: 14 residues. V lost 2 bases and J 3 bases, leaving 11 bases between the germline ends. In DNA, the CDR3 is TGCGCCAGCAGCTTAGAAGGGGAGGAAGAGACCCAGTACTTC. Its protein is CASSLEGEEETQYF.

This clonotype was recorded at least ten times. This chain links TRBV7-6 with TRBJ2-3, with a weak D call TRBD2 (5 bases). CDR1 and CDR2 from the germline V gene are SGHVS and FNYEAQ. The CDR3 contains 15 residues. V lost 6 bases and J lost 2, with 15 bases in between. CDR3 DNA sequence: TGTGCCAGCAGTTATCAGACTACCCCCACAGATACGCAGTATTTT. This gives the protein CASSYQTTPTDTQYF.

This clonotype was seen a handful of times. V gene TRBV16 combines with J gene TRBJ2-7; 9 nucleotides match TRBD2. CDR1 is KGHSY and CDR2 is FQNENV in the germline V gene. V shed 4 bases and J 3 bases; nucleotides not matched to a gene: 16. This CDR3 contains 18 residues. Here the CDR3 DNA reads TGTGCCAGCAGCCCCTGGACGGCGAGCGGGGGGCAACTCTACGAGCAGTACTTC. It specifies CASSPWTASGGQLYEQYF.

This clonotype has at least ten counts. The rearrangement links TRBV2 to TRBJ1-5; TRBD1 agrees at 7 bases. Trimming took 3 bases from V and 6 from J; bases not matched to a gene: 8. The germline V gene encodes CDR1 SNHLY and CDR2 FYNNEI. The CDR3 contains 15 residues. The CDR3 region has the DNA TGTGCCAGCAGTGATCAAGGGGGCGCGGGTCAGCCCCAGCATTTT. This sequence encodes CASSDQGGAGQPQHF. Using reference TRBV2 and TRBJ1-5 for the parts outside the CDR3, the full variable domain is EPEVTQTPSHQVTQMGQEVILRCVPISNHLYFYWYRQILGQKVEFLVSFYNNEISEKSEIFDDQFSVERPDGSNFTLKIRSTKLEDSAMYFCASSDQGGAGQPQHFGDGTRLSIL.

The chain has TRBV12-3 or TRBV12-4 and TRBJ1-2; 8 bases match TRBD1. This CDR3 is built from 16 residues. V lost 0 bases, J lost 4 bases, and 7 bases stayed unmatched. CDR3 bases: TGTGCCAGCAGTTTAGCGAAGGACAGGGTAGGCTATGGCTACACCTTC. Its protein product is CASSLAKDRVGYGYTF.

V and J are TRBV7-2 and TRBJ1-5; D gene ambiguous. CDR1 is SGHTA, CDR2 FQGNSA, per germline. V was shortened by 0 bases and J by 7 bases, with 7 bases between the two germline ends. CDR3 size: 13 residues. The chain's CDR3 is CASSLALRQPQHF. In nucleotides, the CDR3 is TGTGCCAGCAGCTTAGCGCTGCGCCAGCCCCAGCATTTT.

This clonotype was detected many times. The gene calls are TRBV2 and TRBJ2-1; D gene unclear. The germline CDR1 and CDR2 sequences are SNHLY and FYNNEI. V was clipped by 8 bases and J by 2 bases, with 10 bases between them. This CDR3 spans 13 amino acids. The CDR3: CASDVSTYNEQFF. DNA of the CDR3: TGTGCCAGCGACGTGAGCACCTACAATGAGCAGTTCTTC.

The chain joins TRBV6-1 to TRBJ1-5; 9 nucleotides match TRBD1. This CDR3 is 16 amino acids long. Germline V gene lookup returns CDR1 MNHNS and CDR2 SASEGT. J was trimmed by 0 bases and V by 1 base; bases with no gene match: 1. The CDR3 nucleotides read TGTGCCAGCAGTGAAGGACAGGGGGTTAGCAATCAGCCCCAGCATTTT. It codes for CASSEGQGVSNQPQHF.

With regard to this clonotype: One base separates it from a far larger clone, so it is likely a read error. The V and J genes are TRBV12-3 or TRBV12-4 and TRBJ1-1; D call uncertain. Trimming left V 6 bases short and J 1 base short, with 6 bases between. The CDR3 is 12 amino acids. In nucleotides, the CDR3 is TGTGCCAGCAGCTACAGGAACACTGAAGCTTTCTTT. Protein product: CASSYRNTEAFF.

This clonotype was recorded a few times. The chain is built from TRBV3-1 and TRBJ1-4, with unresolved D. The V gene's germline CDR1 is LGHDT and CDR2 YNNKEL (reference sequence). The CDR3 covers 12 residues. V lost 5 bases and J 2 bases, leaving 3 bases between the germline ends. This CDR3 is CASSDTNEKLFF. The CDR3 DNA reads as TGTGCCAGCAGCGACACTAATGAAAAACTGTTTTTT.